The rows below give T cell receptor beta chains drawn from one sample of a study of blood T cell repertoires in COVID-19. The data were produced by immunoSEQ multiplex PCR, yet TCRdb's version contains in-frame clones alone and is incomplete. Seen here are 70,000 to 80,000 clones, around 85% observed once, and the top ten hold roughly a sixth. The sample was peripheral blood. These receptors were taken from an elderly man in a cohort sampled during active COVID-19. Both conserved end residues are part of each CDR3. D genes are given only for firm matches. Expanded clones are given a class, and other clones once, few, many or no size at all.

j_gene: TRBJ1-6
abundance: NA
d_gene: TRBD1
v_gene: TRBV3-1/TRBV3-2
CDR3aa: CASSQDPRDRVYNSPLHF
CDR3nt: TGTGCCAGCAGCCAAGACCCTCGGGACAGGGTGTATAATTCACCCCTCCACTTT

j_gene: TRBJ2-5
abundance: NA
d_gene: NA
v_gene: TRBV2
CDR3aa: CASSETGYQETQYF
CDR3nt: TGTGCCAGCAGTGAAACAGGGTACCAAGAGACCCAGTACTTC

j_gene: TRBJ1-1
abundance: NA
d_gene: NA
v_gene: TRBV6-5
CDR3aa: CASSYSITATEAFF
CDR3nt: TGTGCCAGCAGTTACTCGATTACCGCGACTGAAGCTTTCTTT

j_gene: TRBJ1-2
abundance: few
d_gene: TRBD1
v_gene: TRBV12-3/TRBV12-4
CDR3aa: CASSLGQGPGYTF
CDR3nt: TGTGCCAGCAGTTTAGGACAGGGCCCTGGCTACACCTTC

j_gene: TRBJ2-1
abundance: NA
d_gene: NA
v_gene: TRBV9
CDR3aa: CASSPPGVREQFF
CDR3nt: TGTGCCAGCAGCCCTCCGGGGGTACGAGAGCAGTTCTTC

j_gene: TRBJ1-5
abundance: NA
d_gene: NA
v_gene: TRBV25-1
CDR3aa: CASSEGGSNQPQHF
CDR3nt: TGTGCCAGCAGTGAGGGGGGGAGCAATCAGCCCCAGCATTTT

j_gene: TRBJ1-5
abundance: NA
d_gene: NA
v_gene: TRBV6-1
CDR3aa: CASSDEKFNQPQHF
CDR3nt: TGTGCCAGCAGTGATGAGAAGTTTAATCAGCCCCAGCATTTT

j_gene: TRBJ2-1
abundance: NA
d_gene: TRBD2
v_gene: TRBV7-8
CDR3aa: CASSLRGGDNEQFF
CDR3nt: TGTGCCAGCAGCCTGCGGGGGGGCGACAATGAGCAGTTCTTC

j_gene: TRBJ2-2
abundance: NA
d_gene: NA
v_gene: TRBV4-3
CDR3aa: CASSQETGSTGELFF
CDR3nt: TGCGCCAGCAGCCAAGAAACAGGGAGCACCGGGGAGCTGTTTTTT

j_gene: TRBJ1-4
abundance: NA
d_gene: TRBD1
v_gene: TRBV5-5
CDR3aa: CASSRAIDRASEKLFF
CDR3nt: TGTGCCAGCAGCCGTGCTATCGACAGGGCCAGTGAAAAACTGTTTTTT

j_gene: TRBJ2-2
abundance: NA
d_gene: TRBD1
v_gene: TRBV18
CDR3aa: CASSPRTGTGDTGELFF
CDR3nt: TGTGCCAGCTCACCTCGAACCGGGACAGGGGACACCGGGGAGCTGTTTTTT

j_gene: TRBJ2-1
abundance: few
d_gene: TRBD2
v_gene: TRBV5-1
CDR3aa: CASSYVRAGDYNEQFF
CDR3nt: TGCGCCAGCAGCTATGTTAGAGCGGGGGACTACAATGAGCAGTTCTTC

j_gene: TRBJ1-1
abundance: NA
d_gene: NA
v_gene: TRBV14
CDR3aa: CASSPSLNTEAFF
CDR3nt: TGTGCCAGCAGCCCCTCGTTGAACACTGAAGCTTTCTTT

j_gene: TRBJ2-3
abundance: NA
d_gene: NA
v_gene: TRBV6-4
CDR3aa: CASSLLGGRTDTQYF
CDR3nt: TGTGCCAGCTCCCTGCTGGGGGGGCGCACAGATACGCAGTATTTT

j_gene: TRBJ1-2
abundance: NA
d_gene: NA
v_gene: TRBV6-5
CDR3aa: CASSYSLGLDGYTF
CDR3nt: TGTGCCAGCAGTTACTCGTTGGGGCTTGATGGCTACACCTTC

j_gene: TRBJ1-5
abundance: NA
d_gene: NA
v_gene: TRBV28
CDR3aa: CASSFAGNGQPQHF
CDR3nt: TGTGCCAGCAGTTTTGCGGGGAACGGGCAGCCCCAGCATTTT

j_gene: TRBJ2-3
abundance: NA
d_gene: NA
v_gene: TRBV11-3
CDR3aa: CASSLQGTVSTDTQYF
CDR3nt: TGTGCCAGCAGCTTACAGGGGACCGTGAGCACAGATACGCAGTATTTT

j_gene: TRBJ2-7
abundance: once
d_gene: NA
v_gene: TRBV3-1/TRBV3-2
CDR3aa: CASSQDQYRYEQYF
CDR3nt: TGTGCCAGCAGCCAAGACCAATACAGATACGAGCAGTACTTC

j_gene: TRBJ1-2
abundance: NA
d_gene: NA
v_gene: TRBV12-3/TRBV12-4
CDR3aa: CASSPQNLYGYTF
CDR3nt: TGTGCCAGCAGTCCCCAGAACCTCTATGGCTACACCTTC

j_gene: TRBJ1-6
abundance: NA
d_gene: TRBD1
v_gene: TRBV15
CDR3aa: CATSGGQGGVYNSPLHF
CDR3nt: TGTGCCACCAGCGGGGGACAGGGGGGAGTATATAATTCACCCCTCCACTTT

j_gene: TRBJ1-2
abundance: few
d_gene: NA
v_gene: TRBV3-1/TRBV3-2
CDR3aa: CASSQDGEGRGYTF
CDR3nt: TGTGCCAGCAGCCAAGATGGGGAGGGAAGGGGCTACACCTTC

j_gene: TRBJ1-6
abundance: NA
d_gene: NA
v_gene: TRBV6-5
CDR3aa: CASRREYYSPLHF
CDR3nt: TGTGCCAGCAGACGGGAGTACTACTCACCCCTCCACTTT

j_gene: TRBJ1-5
abundance: few
d_gene: NA
v_gene: TRBV2
CDR3aa: CASSQAPGNQPQHF
CDR3nt: TGTGCCAGTTCACAGGCTCCTGGCAATCAGCCCCAGCATTTT

j_gene: TRBJ2-2
abundance: NA
d_gene: NA
v_gene: TRBV11-2
CDR3aa: CASSTYYRDDGELFF
CDR3nt: TGTGCCAGCAGCACCTACTACAGGGATGACGGGGAGCTGTTTTTT